Presented here are 32 T cell receptor beta chains from one specimen sequenced in a study of shared T cell receptors in the human thymus. Assay: immunoSEQ multiplex PCR; the TCRdb copy retains only in-frame clones and omits some. In the table there are hundreds of thousands of clones, around 89% of which are singletons. These data were also reused for a study on human thymus T cells.

Sample: thymocytes. These receptors were obtained from a boy under three years old with a congenital heart defect.

This clone occurred once. V usage is TRBV7-2 and J usage is TRBJ2-2, with unresolved D. Trimming removed 5 bases at V and 5 bases at J, with 6 bases between. Per the germline V gene, CDR1 is SGHTA and CDR2 is FQGNSA. This CDR3 has 12 residues. The CDR3 DNA reads as TGTGCCAGCAGCCCCGGGACCGGGGAGCTGTTTTTT. This sequence encodes CASSPGTGELFF.

The chain joins TRBV5-1 to TRBJ2-5; no definite D call. V lost 7 bases and J 2 bases, leaving 15 bases between the germline ends. Germline V gene lookup returns CDR1 SGHRS and CDR2 YFSETQ. This CDR3 spans 14 amino acids. The CDR3 bases are TGCGCCAGCCCTATGGGCTCCTTTCAAGAGACCCAGTACTTC. It translates to CASPMGSFQETQYF.

CDR3 loop: CASSPSRGYSYEQYF. The CDR3 DNA follows: TGTGCCAGCAGCCCCTCTCGCGGATACTCCTACGAGCAGTACTTC. This chain joins TRBV11-2 and TRBJ2-7; D is unclear. The length of the CDR3 is 15 residues. The V gene's germline CDR1 is SGHAT and CDR2 FQNNGV. V was shortened by 5 bases and J by 0 bases, with 14 bases between the two germline ends. The whole variable domain, filled in from reference TRBV11-2 and TRBJ2-7, reads EAGVAQSPRYKIIEKRQSVAFWCNPISGHATLYWYQQILGQGPKLLIQFQNNGVVDDSQLPKDRFSAERLKGVDSTLKIQPAKLEDSAVYLCASSPSRGYSYEQYFGPGTRLTVT.

The chain carries TRBV21-1 and TRBJ1-1; the table's D call, TRBD1, was not checked against the DNA. TRBV21-1 corresponds to a pseudogene. The CDR3 sequence is 15 residues long. The CDR3 spells CASSKEGHPPLEAFF. DNA for the CDR3: TGTGCCAGCAGCAAAGAGGGACATCCGCCTCTTGAAGCTTTCTTT.

DNA for the CDR3: TGTGCCAGCAGCTCCGGAGGTAGCGGGGGAAGCAATGAGCAGTTCTTC. It is translated as CASSSGGSGGSNEQFF. The genes are TRBV5-4 and TRBJ2-1; TRBD2 agrees at 9 bases. CDR1 and CDR2 (germline): SGHNT, YYREEE (reference sequence). The CDR3 contains 16 residues. The V segment lost 3 bases and the J segment 6 bases; nucleotides outside the gene matches: 10.

J is TRBJ1-4 and V is TRBV18, with TRBD1 identical over 8 bases. Germline V gene data show CDR1 as KGHSH and CDR2 as LQKENI. This CDR3 region has 14 residues. J gave up 3 bases and V 5 bases, and 2 bases lay outside the gene matches. CDR3 DNA: TGTGCCAGCTCATCACAGGGGGCTAATGAAAAACTGTTTTTT. Translation: CASSSQGANEKLFF.

The chain joins TRBV4-2 to TRBJ1-4; 11 bases are a match to TRBD1. Germline CDR1 is LGHNA and CDR2 is YNFKEQ. This CDR3 spans 20 amino acids. After removal of 0 bases from V and 0 bases from J, the junction contained 9 bases not matched to a gene. CDR3 amino acids: CASSQDLPRDRGATNEKLFF. The CDR3 nucleotides are TGTGCCAGCAGCCAAGATCTTCCCCGGGACAGGGGGGCAACTAATGAAAAACTGTTTTTT.

The V and J genes are TRBV9 and TRBJ2-1; 12 bases are shared with TRBD2. The CDR3 covers 17 residues. V gave up 0 bases and J gave up 5 bases; unmatched junction bases: 6. The V gene's germline CDR1 is SGDLS and CDR2 YYNGEE. CDR3 nucleotide sequence: TGTGCCAGCAGCGTAGCTGGACTAGCGGGGCCGCACAATGAGCAGTTCTTC. Translated: CASSVAGLAGPHNEQFF. Drawing the rest from reference TRBV9 and TRBJ2-1, the complete variable domain is DSGVTQTPKHLITATGQRVTLRCSPRSGDLSVYWYQQSLDQGLQFLIQYYNGEERAKGNILERFSAQQFPDLHSELNLSSLELGDSALYFCASSVAGLAGPHNEQFFGPGTRLTVL.

The chain combines TRBV20-1 with TRBJ2-3; the D is unclear. Germline values: CDR1 DFQATT, CDR2 SNEGSKA (reference sequence). This CDR3 is 11 amino acids long. Deletions cut 3 bases from V and 5 bases from J, with 6 bases between. CDR3 DNA sequence: TGCAGTGCTAGTCCCATAGATACGCAGTATTTT. Translation gives CSASPIDTQYF.

The chain joins TRBV18 to TRBJ1-2; 7 positions agree with TRBD1. Per germline, CDR1 KGHSH and CDR2 LQKENI. The CDR3 contains 15 residues. J was trimmed by 4 bases and V by 3 bases; bases with no gene match: 8. CDR3 region: CASSPEGQMFYGYTF. The DNA for the CDR3 is TGTGCCAGCTCACCGGAGGGACAGATGTTCTATGGCTACACCTTC.

The chain employs TRBV4-2 and TRBJ2-2; possible D gene TRBD2, 5 bases. This CDR3 spans 17 amino acids. V was clipped by 0 bases and J by 3 bases, with 14 bases between them. Per germline, CDR1 LGHNA and CDR2 YNFKEQ. The CDR3: CASSQDKGDSDTGELFF. CDR3 sequence (DNA): TGTGCCAGCAGCCAAGATAAGGGTGATAGCGACACCGGGGAGCTGTTTTTT.

The rearrangement links TRBV12-5 to TRBJ2-7; weak D call: TRBD1 (7 bases). The CDR3 covers 14 residues. Trimming pared 10 bases from V and 4 bases from J, leaving 20 bases between. Germline assignment: CDR1 LGHNT and CDR2 FRNRAP. This CDR3 reads CATRGEQSLYEQYF. The DNA of the CDR3 is TGTGCTACCAGGGGGGAGCAGTCACTTTACGAGCAGTACTTC.

The genes are TRBV7-9 and TRBJ2-7; 8 nucleotides match TRBD2. From germline, CDR1 is SEHNR and CDR2 FQNEAQ (reference sequence). Germline trimming cut 5 bases from V and 5 bases from J; bases unmatched to any gene: 8. The CDR3 has 14 residues. CDR3 coding DNA: TGTGCCAGCAGCCCGGGAGGGCCGTGGGACGAGCAGTACTTC. Protein product: CASSPGGPWDEQYF.

The V call is TRBV5-6, the J call TRBJ2-6; 8 bases are a match to TRBD2. V trimming: 4 bases; J trimming: 4 bases; junction bases outside the gene matches: 7. Germline CDR1 reads SGHDT; CDR2 reads YYEEEE. CDR3 size: 16 residues. CDR3 residues: CASSPGGTRGANVLTF. The CDR3 DNA is TGTGCCAGCAGCCCGGGCGGGACTAGAGGGGCCAACGTCCTGACTTTC.

The chain joins TRBV4-3 to TRBJ2-7; possible D gene TRBD1, 5 bases. The germline V gene encodes CDR1 LGHNA and CDR2 YSLEER. V lost 0 bases and J lost 2, with 14 bases in between. This CDR3 has 16 amino acids. The chain's CDR3 is CASSQEAAQDPYEQYF. CDR3 nucleotide sequence: TGCGCCAGCAGCCAAGAAGCCGCACAGGACCCCTACGAGCAGTACTTC.

The chain recombines TRBV15 with TRBJ1-3, with D unclear. Trimming cost V 0 bases and J 0 bases, with 6 bases left between them. Germline V gene lookup returns CDR1 LNHNV and CDR2 YYDKDF (reference sequence). The CDR3 has 15 amino acids. The CDR3: CATSREASSGNTIYF. CDR3 in DNA: TGTGCCACCAGCAGAGAGGCCAGCTCTGGAAACACCATATATTTT.

This clone was detected once. The rearrangement joins TRBV7-9 to TRBJ2-1, with TRBD2 matching 7 bases. The CDR3 contains 16 residues. Germline-derived CDR1 and CDR2 are SEHNR and FQNEAQ (reference sequence). With 0 bases clipped from V and 7 bases from J, the junction kept 9 bases outside the gene matches. The CDR3 nucleotides are TGTGCCAGCAGCTTAGCCTGGGGGAGGGCCGAGAATGAGCAGTTCTTC. This translates into CASSLAWGRAENEQFF.

V and J are TRBV29-1 and TRBJ1-1, with 8 bases matching TRBD1. The CDR3 spans 14 residues. Germline V CDR1 and CDR2: SQVTM, ANQGSEA. The trim removed 4 bases at V and 1 base at J, leaving 5 bases unmatched. CDR3 sequence reads: CSVARQGSNTEAFF. The DNA for the CDR3 is TGCAGCGTTGCCCGACAGGGGTCGAACACTGAAGCTTTCTTT.

J is TRBJ1-1 and V is TRBV11-2; TRBD1 matches at 7 bases. Germline CDR1 reads SGHAT; CDR2 reads FQNNGV. The J segment lost 1 base and the V segment lost 5 bases, leaving 7 bases of the junction unmatched. The CDR3 loop spans 15 amino acids. The CDR3 here is CASSPGQRPNTEAFF. CDR3 sequence (DNA): TGTGCCAGCAGCCCGGGACAGAGACCGAACACTGAAGCTTTCTTT.

This CDR3 is CASSYEGMSQRDITDTQYF. The CDR3 nucleotides are TGTGCCAGCAGCTACGAGGGAATGTCCCAGCGGGACATAACAGATACGCAGTATTTT. The chain uses TRBV14 and TRBJ2-3, with TRBD2 as a possible D gene (7 bases). The CDR3 spans 19 residues. The V end lost 5 bases, the J end lost 3 bases, and 27 bases lay between the germline ends. In germline, CDR1 is SGHDN, CDR2 FVKESK.

The genes are TRBV13 and TRBJ1-6; maybe TRBD1 (6 bases). Germline V gene lookup returns CDR1 PRHDT and CDR2 FYEKMQ (reference sequence). The CDR3 extends over 15 amino acids. The V end was cut by 5 bases, the J end by 8 bases, with 16 bases between. CDR3 in amino acids: CASSTRQAVHSPLHF. The CDR3 nucleotides read TGTGCCAGCAGCACCCGACAGGCAGTTCATTCACCCCTCCACTTT. Full variable domain (rest looked up from reference TRBV13 and TRBJ1-6): AAGVIQSPRHLIKEKRETATLKCYPIPRHDTVYWYQQGPGQDPQFLISFYEKMQSDKGSIPDRFSAQQFSDYHSELNMSSLELGDSALYFCASSTRQAVHSPLHFGNGTRLTVT.

CDR3 in amino acids: CASSSLHRDKTYEQYF. The CDR3 DNA reads as TGTGCCAGCAGTTCCCTACACCGGGACAAGACCTACGAGCAGTACTTC. The V call is TRBV28, the J call TRBJ2-7, with D possibly matching TRBD1 (6 bases). The ends were cut back, 4 bases at V and 2 bases at J, with 18 bases in the middle. CDR3 length: 16 amino acids. In germline, CDR1 is MDHEN, CDR2 SYDVKM.

J is TRBJ2-1 and V is TRBV11-1; TRBD2 aligns across 7 bases. The CDR3 spans 15 residues. V trimming: 4 bases; J trimming: 2 bases; junction bases outside the gene matches: 5. Germline V gene data show CDR1 as SGHAT and CDR2 as FQDESV (reference sequence). As DNA, the CDR3 is TGTGCCAGCAGCTACGGGGACTACCCCTACAATGAGCAGTTCTTC. Encoded protein: CASSYGDYPYNEQFF.

J is TRBJ2-5 and V is TRBV4-3; TRBD2 matches at 10 bases. Germline trimming cut 4 bases from V and 6 bases from J; bases unmatched to any gene: 17. This CDR3 is built from 18 residues. Looked up from germline, CDR1 is LGHNA and CDR2 is YSLEER. CDR3 sequence reads: CASSPPLAGANGSKTQYF. The CDR3 DNA is TGCGCCAGCAGCCCCCCGCTAGCGGGAGCCAATGGTAGCAAGACCCAGTACTTC.

Details on this clone: This CDR3 is also generated by other DNA sequences in the sample. The V gene is TRBV9, the J gene TRBJ1-2, with 9 bases identical to TRBD1. Germline assignment: CDR1 SGDLS and CDR2 YYNGEE. V lost 0 bases and J lost 8; bases outside the gene matches: 2. This CDR3 has 13 residues. The CDR3 reads CASSVDRGRGYTF. The DNA for the CDR3 is TGTGCCAGCAGCGTAGACAGGGGGCGAGGCTACACCTTC.

The gene calls are TRBV4-3 and TRBJ2-3; 8 positions match TRBD2. There are 14 residues in the CDR3. With 4 bases clipped from V and 7 bases from J, the junction kept 7 bases outside the gene matches. Germline CDR1 is LGHNA and CDR2 is YSLEER. As DNA, the CDR3 is TGCGCCAGCAGCCCGAGACCTAGCGGGTATACGCAGTATTTT. It yields the protein CASSPRPSGYTQYF.

This chain joins TRBV4-1 and TRBJ2-5; 10 bases align to TRBD2. Trimming took 0 bases from V and 2 from J; bases not matched to a gene: 9. CDR1 MGHRA and CDR2 YSYEKL come from the germline V gene. The CDR3 length is 18 residues. Here the CDR3 reads CASSQEDAAGGPQETQYF. The CDR3 coding sequence is TGCGCCAGCAGCCAAGAGGACGCAGCGGGAGGGCCTCAAGAGACCCAGTACTTC.

DNA of the CDR3: TGTGCCACCAGTATAGCGGCCGGGGAGCTGTTTTTT. Translating gives CATSIAAGELFF. J is TRBJ2-2 and V is TRBV15; TRBD2 is a possible D gene (6 bases). The germline gives CDR1 LNHNV, CDR2 YYDKDF (reference sequence). The CDR3 contains 12 residues. The V end was cut by 6 bases, the J end by 6 bases, with 8 bases between.

This chain joins TRBV23-1 and TRBJ2-1; 7 positions agree with TRBD2. TRBV23-1 is an ORF; its function is uncertain. Trimming removed 4 bases from V and 9 bases from J; junction bases left unmatched: 9. The CDR3 consists of 14 residues. The CDR3 loop reads CASSRGGGPREQFF. In DNA, the CDR3 is TGCGCCAGCAGTCGGGGGGGAGGGCCTCGTGAGCAGTTCTTC.

The chain couples TRBV29-1 to TRBJ2-5, with 11 bases lining up with TRBD2. The end of the DNA aligns better with TRBJ2-7, so the J call may be wrong. The CDR3 consists of 16 residues. Germline CDR1 is SQVTM and CDR2 is ANQGSEA. The CDR3 coding sequence is TGCAGCGTTGAAGAGACGACTAGCGGGGAAAATTACGAGCAGTACTTC. It translates to CSVEETTSGENYEQYF.

This clone was seen just once. The chain combines TRBV10-3 with TRBJ2-1, with 10 positions matching TRBD2. Losses at the gene ends were 7 bases for V and 0 bases for J; bases not matched to a gene: 15. Germline CDR1 reads ENHRY; CDR2 reads SYGVKD. This CDR3 spans 19 amino acids. CDR3 residues: CAIKSGTSARYNSYNEQFF. CDR3 in DNA: TGTGCCATCAAATCCGGGACTAGCGCCCGTTATAACTCCTACAATGAGCAGTTCTTC.

The genes are TRBV18 and TRBJ1-1; D is possibly TRBD1 (5 bases). Trimming left V 5 bases short and J 6 bases short, with 19 bases between. This CDR3 region has 15 residues. CDR1 and CDR2 from the germline V gene are KGHSH and LQKENI. The DNA of the CDR3 is TGTGCCAGCTCATACGACAGTGGGGTTTCTCCTGAAGCTTTCTTT. Protein sequence: CASSYDSGVSPEAFF.